These 6 T cell receptor beta chains were sequenced from one sample in a study of blood T cell repertoires in COVID-19. Some clones are missing from TCRdb's copy, which holds only in-frame ones; the method was immunoSEQ multiplex PCR. Of some 170,000 clones in the sample, about four fifths were seen once. What was sequenced was peripheral blood. The source is a woman in her 70s with acute or convalescent COVID-19.

V is TRBV5-1 and J is TRBJ2-5; TRBD1 matches 8 bases. Unmatched junction bases numbered 7, after V lost 1 base and J lost 5 bases. This CDR3 contains 15 residues. Germline assignment: CDR1 SGHRS and CDR2 YFSETQ. CDR3: CASSLTGGSGETQYF. CDR3 sequence (DNA): TGCGCCAGCAGCTTGACAGGGGGGAGCGGGGAGACCCAGTACTTC.

The rearrangement joins TRBV29-1 to TRBJ1-2, with a weak D call TRBD1 (6 bases). CDR3 size: 15 residues. Germline lookup yields CDR1 SQVTM and CDR2 ANQGSEA. The V end was cut by 6 bases, the J end by 3 bases, with 20 bases between. CDR3 nucleotide sequence: TGCAGCGTATTGAGACAGGACCCAATTCACTATGGCTACACCTTC. Protein: CSVLRQDPIHYGYTF.

The V gene is TRBV7-2, the J gene TRBJ2-7; TRBD1 matches at 8 bases. The junction had 8 bases not matched to a gene; V was cut back by 5 bases and J by 2 bases. The CDR3 consists of 15 residues. CDR1 is SGHTA and CDR2 is FQGNSA in the germline V gene. CDR3 loop: CASSLTDREAYEQYF. CDR3 nucleotide sequence: TGTGCCAGCAGCCTGACGGACAGGGAGGCCTACGAGCAGTACTTC.

The rearrangement links TRBV19 to TRBJ2-7; perhaps TRBD1 as D (5 bases). This CDR3 region has 16 residues. CDR1 and CDR2 from the germline V gene are LNHDA and SQIVND (reference sequence). V was shortened by 5 bases and J by 2 bases, with 19 bases between the two germline ends. CDR3 sequence reads: CASSSPPIGATYEQYF. CDR3 coding DNA: TGTGCCAGTAGTTCCCCCCCGATAGGGGCGACCTACGAGCAGTACTTC.

The gene calls are TRBV30 and TRBJ2-3; D is possibly TRBD1 (6 bases). Germline V gives CDR1 GTSNPN, CDR2 SVGIG (reference sequence). This CDR3 is 16 amino acids long. V lost 2 bases and J lost 3, with 18 bases in between. DNA for the CDR3: TGTGCCTGGAGTACAACAGGGCGCCCTGGGACAGATACGCAGTATTTT. Translation: CAWSTTGRPGTDTQYF.

V is TRBV28 and J is TRBJ1-5; D is perhaps TRBD1 (5 bases). The V gene's germline CDR1 is MDHEN and CDR2 SYDVKM. Trimming shortened V by 6 bases and J by 6 bases, and 21 bases separated the two germline ends. The CDR3 is 16 amino acids. The CDR3 protein is CASRPGSRGVGQPQHF. CDR3 nucleotide sequence: TGTGCCAGCAGGCCCGGGAGTCGAGGGGTCGGTCAGCCCCAGCATTTT.